These 15 T cell receptor beta chains were all obtained from the same sample, sequenced in a study of blood T cell repertoires in COVID-19. Repertoires were generated with immunoSEQ multiplex PCR, while TCRdb's copy carries only in-frame clones and drops some. The sample lists 45,000 to 65,000 clones, 90% to 95% occurring once. Sequencing used peripheral blood. Receptor source: a human donor in a cohort sampled during active COVID-19.

V is TRBV5-6 and J is TRBJ2-3, with 9 bases matching TRBD1. Germline lookup yields CDR1 SGHDT and CDR2 YYEEEE. V was clipped by 0 bases and J by 0 bases; unmatched bases: 5. This CDR3 spans 17 amino acids. The CDR3 spells CASSLVGTGKSTDTQYF. DNA for the CDR3: TGTGCCAGCAGCTTGGTAGGGACAGGGAAAAGCACAGATACGCAGTATTTT.

The chain links TRBV7-3 to TRBJ1-1; D gene unclear. This CDR3 contains 11 residues. Germline loops: CDR1 SGHTA, CDR2 FQGTGA. V lost 3 bases and J 7 bases, leaving 6 bases between the germline ends. The CDR3: CASSLGVEAFF. CDR3 DNA: TGTGCCAGCAGCTTGGGAGTTGAAGCTTTCTTT. The full variable domain, completed using reference TRBV7-3 and TRBJ1-1, is GAGVSQTPSNKVTEKGKYVELRCDPISGHTALYWYRQSLGQGPEFLIYFQGTGAADDSGLPNDRFFAVRPEGSVSTLKIQRTERGDSAVYLCASSLGVEAFFGQGTRLTVV.

The rearrangement joins TRBV12-5 to TRBJ1-3, with D unclear. Looked up from germline, CDR1 is LGHNT and CDR2 is FRNRAP. V was shortened by 4 bases and J by 0 bases, with 4 bases between the two germline ends. This CDR3 spans 13 amino acids. The CDR3 nucleotides read TGTGCTAGTGGTTCGGGCTCTGGAAACACCATATATTTT. Protein: CASGSGSGNTIYF.

The genes are TRBV24-1 and TRBJ2-1, with 10 bases aligning to TRBD2. The CDR3 totals 18 residues. The junction had 4 bases not matched to a gene; V was cut back by 0 bases and J by 0 bases. Germline CDR1 and CDR2: KGHDR and SFDVKD. CDR3 loop: CATSDLYSGGSSYNEQFF. The CDR3 region has the DNA TGTGCCACCAGTGATTTGTATAGCGGGGGGAGCTCCTACAATGAGCAGTTCTTC.

The gene calls are TRBV6-5 and TRBJ2-1; 12 nucleotides line up with TRBD2. J lost 4 bases, V lost 5 bases, and 3 bases had no gene match. CDR1 is MNHEY and CDR2 is SVGAGI in the germline V gene. The CDR3 runs to 15 residues. This CDR3 reads CASSPGTSGYNEQFF. CDR3 sequence (DNA): TGTGCCAGCAGTCCCGGGACTAGCGGGTACAATGAGCAGTTCTTC.

This clone was observed a single time. The rearrangement uses TRBV11-2 and TRBJ1-1; D unresolved. Per the germline V gene, CDR1 is SGHAT and CDR2 is FQNNGV. V shed 5 bases and J shed 1 base, with 11 bases lying between them. The CDR3 covers 14 residues. CDR3 region: CASSGRVTNTEAFF. The CDR3 nucleotides are TGTGCCAGCAGCGGCCGGGTCACGAACACTGAAGCTTTCTTT.

The V gene is TRBV6-2 or TRBV6-3, the J gene TRBJ2-3, with 11 bases lining up with TRBD2. The V and J ends lost 3 bases and 5 bases, in that order; junction bases with no gene match: 7. Germline V gene lookup returns CDR1 MNHEY and CDR2 SVGEGT. CDR3 size: 16 residues. DNA for the CDR3: TGTGCCAGCAGTTATCTACTAGCGGGGGCGCGAGATACGCAGTATTTT. Encoded protein: CASSYLLAGARDTQYF.

The rearrangement links TRBV4-3 to TRBJ2-2; D gene ambiguous. CDR3 length equals 15 residues. Per the germline V gene, CDR1 is LGHNA and CDR2 is YSLEER. Deletions cut 0 bases from V and 7 bases from J, with 12 bases between. The CDR3 DNA follows: TGCGCCAGCAGCCAAGATGCCGTAATAGACGGGGAGCTGTTTTTT. This translates into CASSQDAVIDGELFF.

The rearrangement links TRBV5-1 to TRBJ2-3, with D tentatively TRBD2 (6 bases). The V end was cut by 0 bases, the J end by 0 bases, with 11 bases between. Germline V gene sequence: CDR1 SGHRS, CDR2 YFSETQ. CDR3 length equals 16 residues. CDR3 sequence (DNA): TGCGCCAGCAGCTTGGATGGGCTAGCGAGCACAGATACGCAGTATTTT. This gives the protein CASSLDGLASTDTQYF. The whole variable domain, filled in from reference TRBV5-1 and TRBJ2-3, reads KAGVTQTPRYLIKTRGQQVTLSCSPISGHRSVSWYQQTPGQGLQFLFEYFSETQRNKGNFPGRFSGRQFSNSRSEMNVSTLELGDSALYLCASSLDGLASTDTQYFGPGTRLTVL.

The J gene is TRBJ2-3, the V gene TRBV24-1; 10 positions agree with TRBD1. The trim removed 0 bases at V and 5 bases at J, leaving 4 bases unmatched. The CDR3 spans 16 residues. CDR1 is KGHDR, CDR2 SFDVKD, per germline. The CDR3 DNA sequence: TGTGCCACCAGTGATTTGCAGGGACAGGGGAAAGATACGCAGTATTTT. Protein product: CATSDLQGQGKDTQYF.

This sequence joins TRBV29-1 and TRBJ1-1; D is unclear. V was trimmed by 1 base and J by 2 bases, leaving 11 bases between them. Germline loops: CDR1 SQVTM, CDR2 ANQGSEA. CDR3 length equals 14 residues. This CDR3 reads CSVEGRVSNTEAFF. The CDR3 nucleotides are TGCAGCGTTGAAGGTCGGGTTAGTAACACTGAAGCTTTCTTT.

CDR3 DNA: TGTGCCAGTAGTACCCTGGGGCGGGGGGCCACTGAAGCTTTCTTT. Translating gives CASSTLGRGATEAFF. The rearrangement links TRBV19 to TRBJ1-1; D might be TRBD1 (6 bases). The V gene's germline CDR1 is LNHDA and CDR2 SQIVND (reference sequence). This CDR3 has 15 amino acids. Trimming took off 4 bases at V and 4 bases at J, with 16 bases between the two ends.

The genes are TRBV29-1 and TRBJ2-5; the match to TRBD1 covers 9 bases. Germline values: CDR1 SQVTM, CDR2 ANQGSEA. V dropped 8 bases and J dropped 4; count of bases not matched to a gene: 5. The CDR3 totals 12 residues. The CDR3 is CSIGQGRETQYF. The CDR3 DNA reads TGCAGCATAGGACAGGGGAGAGAGACCCAGTACTTC. Together with reference TRBV29-1 and TRBJ2-5, the CDR3 gives the full variable domain: SAVISQKPSRDICQRGTSLTIQCQVDSQVTMMFWYRQQPGQSLTLIATANQGSEATYESGFVIDKFPISRPNLTFSTLTVSNMSPEDSSIYLCSIGQGRETQYFGPGTRLLVL.

J is TRBJ1-2 and V is TRBV25-1, with 7 bases lining up with TRBD1. The CDR3 runs to 13 residues. CDR1 is MGHDK, CDR2 SYGVNS, per germline. V lost 4 bases, J lost 8 bases, and 7 bases stayed unmatched. CDR3 amino acids: CASSADRELGYTF. Written as DNA, the CDR3 is TGTGCCAGCAGTGCTGACAGGGAGTTAGGCTACACCTTC.

V gene TRBV6-5 combines with J gene TRBJ2-5; TRBD2 matches 9 bases. The CDR3 runs to 13 residues. V was pared by 6 bases and J by 6 bases, with 5 bases of the junction left unmatched. Germline loops: CDR1 MNHEY, CDR2 SVGAGI. The CDR3, as DNA: TGTGCCAGCAGGGGGACTAGCAGACAGACCCAGTACTTC. Protein product: CASRGTSRQTQYF.